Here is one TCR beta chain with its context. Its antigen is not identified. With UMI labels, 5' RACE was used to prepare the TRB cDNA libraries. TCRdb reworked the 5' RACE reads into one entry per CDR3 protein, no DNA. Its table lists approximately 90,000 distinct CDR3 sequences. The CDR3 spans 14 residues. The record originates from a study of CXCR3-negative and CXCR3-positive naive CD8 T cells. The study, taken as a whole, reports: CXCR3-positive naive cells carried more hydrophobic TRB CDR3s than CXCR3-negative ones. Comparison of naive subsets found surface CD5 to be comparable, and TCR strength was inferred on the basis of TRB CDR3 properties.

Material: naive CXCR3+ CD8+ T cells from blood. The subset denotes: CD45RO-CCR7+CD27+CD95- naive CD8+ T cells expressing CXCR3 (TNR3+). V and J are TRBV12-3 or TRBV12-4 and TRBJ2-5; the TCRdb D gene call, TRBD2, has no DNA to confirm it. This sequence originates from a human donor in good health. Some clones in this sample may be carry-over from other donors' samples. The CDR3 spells CASSPRVGQETQYF.